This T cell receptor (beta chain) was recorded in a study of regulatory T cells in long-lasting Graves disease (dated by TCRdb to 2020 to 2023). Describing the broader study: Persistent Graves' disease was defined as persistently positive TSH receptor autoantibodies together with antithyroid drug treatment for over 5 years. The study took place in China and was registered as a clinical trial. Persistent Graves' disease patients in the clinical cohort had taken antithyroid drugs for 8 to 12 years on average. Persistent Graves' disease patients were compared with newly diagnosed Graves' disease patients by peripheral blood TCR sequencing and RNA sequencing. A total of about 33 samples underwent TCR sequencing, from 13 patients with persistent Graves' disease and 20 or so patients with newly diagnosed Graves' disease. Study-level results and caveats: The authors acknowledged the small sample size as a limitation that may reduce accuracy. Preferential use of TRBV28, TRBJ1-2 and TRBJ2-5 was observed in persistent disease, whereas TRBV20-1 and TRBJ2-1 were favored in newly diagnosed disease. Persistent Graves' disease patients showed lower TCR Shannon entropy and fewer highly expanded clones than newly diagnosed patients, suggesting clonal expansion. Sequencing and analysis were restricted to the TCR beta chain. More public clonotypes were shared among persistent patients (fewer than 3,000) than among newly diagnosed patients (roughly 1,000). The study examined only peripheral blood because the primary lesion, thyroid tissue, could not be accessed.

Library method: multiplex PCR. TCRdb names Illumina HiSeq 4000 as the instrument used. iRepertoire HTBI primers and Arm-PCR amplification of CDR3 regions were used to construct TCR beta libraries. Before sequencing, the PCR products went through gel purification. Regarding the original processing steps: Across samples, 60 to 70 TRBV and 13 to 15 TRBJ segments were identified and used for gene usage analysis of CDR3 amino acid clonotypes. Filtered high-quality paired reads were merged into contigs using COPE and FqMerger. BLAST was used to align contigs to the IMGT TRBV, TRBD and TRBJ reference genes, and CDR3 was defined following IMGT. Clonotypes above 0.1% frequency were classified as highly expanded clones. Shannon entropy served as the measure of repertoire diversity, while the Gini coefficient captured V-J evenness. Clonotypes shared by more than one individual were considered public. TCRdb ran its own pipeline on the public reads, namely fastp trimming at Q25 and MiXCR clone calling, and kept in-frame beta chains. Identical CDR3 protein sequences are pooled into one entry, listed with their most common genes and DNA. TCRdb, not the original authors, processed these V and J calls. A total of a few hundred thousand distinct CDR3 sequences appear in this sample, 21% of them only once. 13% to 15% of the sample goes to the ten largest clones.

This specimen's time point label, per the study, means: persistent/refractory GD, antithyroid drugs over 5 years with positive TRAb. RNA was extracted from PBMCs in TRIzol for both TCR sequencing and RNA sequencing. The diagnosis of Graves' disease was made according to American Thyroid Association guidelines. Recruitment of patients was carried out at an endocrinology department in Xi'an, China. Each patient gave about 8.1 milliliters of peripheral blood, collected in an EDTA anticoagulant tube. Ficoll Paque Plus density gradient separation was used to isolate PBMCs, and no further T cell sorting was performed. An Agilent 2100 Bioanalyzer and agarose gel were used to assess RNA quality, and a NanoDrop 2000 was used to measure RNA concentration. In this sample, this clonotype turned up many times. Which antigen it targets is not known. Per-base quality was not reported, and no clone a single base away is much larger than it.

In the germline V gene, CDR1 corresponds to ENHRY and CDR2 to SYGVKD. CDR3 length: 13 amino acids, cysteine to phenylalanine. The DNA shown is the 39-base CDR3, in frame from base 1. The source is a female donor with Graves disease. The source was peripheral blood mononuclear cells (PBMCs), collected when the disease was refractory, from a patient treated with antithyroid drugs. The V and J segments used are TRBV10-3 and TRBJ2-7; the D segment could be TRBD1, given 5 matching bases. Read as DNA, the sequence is TGTGCTTCTAGATTGGACACCGACTACGAGCAGTACTTC. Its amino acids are CASRLDTDYEQYF.